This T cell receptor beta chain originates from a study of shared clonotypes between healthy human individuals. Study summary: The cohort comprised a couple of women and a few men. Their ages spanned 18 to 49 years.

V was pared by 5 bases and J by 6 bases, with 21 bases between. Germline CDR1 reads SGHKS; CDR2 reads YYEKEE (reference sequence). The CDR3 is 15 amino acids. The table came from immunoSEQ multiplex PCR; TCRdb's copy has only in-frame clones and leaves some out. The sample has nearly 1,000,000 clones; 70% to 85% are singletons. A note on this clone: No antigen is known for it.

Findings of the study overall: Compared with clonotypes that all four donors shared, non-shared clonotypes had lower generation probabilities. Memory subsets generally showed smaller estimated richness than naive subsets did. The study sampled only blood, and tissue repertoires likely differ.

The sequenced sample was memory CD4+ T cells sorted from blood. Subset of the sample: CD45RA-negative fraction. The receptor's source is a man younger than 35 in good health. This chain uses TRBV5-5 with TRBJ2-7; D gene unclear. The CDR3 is CASRYVQYLVAEQYF. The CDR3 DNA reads TGTGCCAGCAGATATGTACAATATTTAGTCGCCGAGCAGTACTTC.